This T cell receptor (beta chain) was captured by sequencing in a study of CD4 T cells in relation to SARS-CoV-2 and coronaviruses. As for the study in general: ViraFEST: roughly ten-day antigen culture of PBMCs, then TCR beta CDR3 sequencing.

Before the COVID-19 pandemic, during about 2011-2019, CD4+ T cells were taken from unexposed donors. The cells were cultured for about 10 days before CD4+ T cells were isolated. The V end was cut by 0 bases, the J end by 8 bases, with 17 bases between. Germline CDR1 is SGHRS and CDR2 is YFSETQ. The CDR3 spans 15 residues. Assay used: immunoSEQ multiplex PCR; TCRdb lists only in-frame clones, some missing. The sample lists approximately 17,000 clones; about four fifths were seen once. As regards this clone: Its specificity is not known.

The source material was CD4+ T cells from PBMCs, cultured in vitro. The J gene is TRBJ1-2, the V gene TRBV5-1, with D unresolved. The clonotype originates from a human donor in good health. CDR3: CASSLVSSAAGGYTF. CDR3 coding DNA: TGCGCCAGCAGCTTGGTATCGTCGGCGGCCGGAGGCTACACCTTC.